The T cell receptor (beta chain) described here comes from a study of OX40 agonist ivuxolimab in advanced cancers. This clone was counted between two and nine times. Profiled with immunoSEQ multiplex PCR; TCRdb holds only in-frame clones, not every one. The table records more than 50,000 clones, roughly 87% of them present only once. Trimming took 1 base from V and 3 from J, leaving 10 bases between them. The CDR3 length is 15 residues. Looked up from germline, CDR1 is SGHTA and CDR2 is FQGNSA. Sample: CD4+ or CD8+ T cells sorted from blood, taken in a trial of the OX40 agonist ivuxolimab. This clonotype was obtained from an adult with an advanced solid tumor such as melanoma, head and neck, liver or kidney cancer. This chain uses TRBV7-2 with TRBJ1-5, with a tentative D call TRBD1 (6 bases). CDR3 sequence (DNA): TGTGCCAGCAGCTTAGGACCGGGACACAATCAGCCCCAGCATTTT. Amino acids: CASSLGPGHNQPQHF.